The 22 T cell receptor beta chains in this list originate from one sample, sequenced in a study of shared clonotypes between healthy human individuals. Here immunoSEQ multiplex PCR was the method, and the copy in TCRdb shows in-frame clones only, minus some. The data hold roughly 2.2 million clones, with about nine tenths observed a single time. The specimen sequenced was naive CD4+ T cells from PBMCs. Subset indicated: CD45RA+ positively selected. The source is a man between 18 and 29 years old in good health. Some clones in this sample may be carry-over from other donors' samples.

The chain links TRBV5-1 to TRBJ1-3, with D possibly being TRBD1 (5 bases). The V end lost 2 bases, the J end lost 0 bases, and 9 bases lay between the germline ends. There are 15 residues in the CDR3. Germline V gene data show CDR1 as SGHRS and CDR2 as YFSETQ. The CDR3 DNA reads as TGCGCCAGCAGCTTAGGGGAGTCCTCTGGAAACACCATATATTTT. It specifies CASSLGESSGNTIYF.

The sample holds one count of this clone. This chain uses TRBV10-1 with TRBJ2-7, with 7 bases lining up with TRBD2. The CDR3 consists of 15 residues. CDR1 and CDR2 (germline): WNHNN, SYGVQD (reference sequence). V shed 7 bases, J shed 6 bases, and the junction held 15 bases outside the gene matches. Here the CDR3 reads CASTPPWGGGFEQYF. The CDR3 DNA reads TGCGCCAGCACACCCCCCTGGGGGGGAGGATTCGAGCAGTACTTC.

The chain joins TRBV19 to TRBJ2-5, with 7 bases lining up with TRBD1. The CDR3 is 16 amino acids. CDR1 and CDR2 from the germline V gene are LNHDA and SQIVND (reference sequence). The V segment lost 6 bases and the J segment 2 bases; nucleotides outside the gene matches: 12. The CDR3 DNA is TGTGCCAGTAGAAATACAGGGGCCTTCCTTCAAGAGACCCAGTACTTC. As protein: CASRNTGAFLQETQYF.

Comment on this clone: Distinct nucleotide sequences in the sample also encode this CDR3. The chain has TRBV5-4 and TRBJ2-3; 7 positions match TRBD2. V was clipped by 3 bases and J by 2 bases; unmatched bases: 3. This CDR3 has 14 residues. Germline loops: CDR1 SGHNT, CDR2 YYREEE (reference sequence). CDR3 bases: TGTGCCAGCAGCTCCCGGGACTACACAGATACGCAGTATTTT. It yields the protein CASSSRDYTDTQYF.

Regarding this clone: Within the sample, other DNA sequences also encode this same CDR3. The chain combines TRBV18 with TRBJ2-5; D gene ambiguous. The CDR3 spans 12 residues. CDR1 KGHSH and CDR2 LQKENI come from the germline V gene. V lost 0 bases to trimming and J lost 4 bases, with 3 bases between them. DNA for the CDR3: TGTGCCAGCTCACCACCCGGAGAGACCCAGTACTTC. It codes for CASSPPGETQYF.

Comment on this clone: The sample contains more than one DNA sequence encoding this CDR3. This chain joins TRBV18 and TRBJ2-7; 14 nucleotides align to TRBD2. This CDR3 is 15 amino acids long. CDR1 and CDR2 (germline): KGHSH, LQKENI. Trimming removed 3 bases from V and 3 bases from J; junction bases left unmatched: 1. The CDR3 nucleotides are TGTGCCAGCTCACCGGGGACTAGCGGGAGCTACGAGCAGTACTTC. Encoded protein: CASSPGTSGSYEQYF.

V gene TRBV4-3 combines with J gene TRBJ2-7; maybe TRBD2 (7 bases). The CDR3 is 16 amino acids. Trimming removed 4 bases from V and 7 bases from J, with 23 bases in between. The germline CDR1 and CDR2 sequences are LGHNA and YSLEER. CDR3 in amino acids: CASSPTTTGGRGEQYF. CDR3 in DNA: TGCGCCAGCAGCCCGACGACAACGGGGGGCCGGGGGGAGCAGTACTTC.

The gene calls are TRBV19 and TRBJ2-5, with 8 bases identical to TRBD1. The germline V gene encodes CDR1 LNHDA and CDR2 SQIVND (reference sequence). V gave up 5 bases and J gave up 7 bases; unmatched junction bases: 9. The CDR3 extends over 14 amino acids. This chain's CDR3 is CASSVQGAGGTQYF. CDR3 nucleotides: TGTGCCAGTAGTGTCCAGGGGGCAGGAGGGACCCAGTACTTC. Full variable domain (rest looked up from reference TRBV19 and TRBJ2-5): DGGITQSPKYLFRKEGQNVTLSCEQNLNHDAMYWYRQDPGQGLRLIYYSQIVNDFQKGDIAEGYSVSREKKESFPLTVTSAQKNPTAFYLCASSVQGAGGTQYFGPGTRLLVL.

Here the CDR3 reads CASRGQGSHEQYF. CDR3 nucleotide sequence: TGTGCCAGCAGAGGACAGGGATCCCACGAGCAGTACTTC. The chain has TRBV6-1 and TRBJ2-7, with 8 bases lining up with TRBD1. V dropped 6 bases and J dropped 5; count of bases not matched to a gene: 6. Germline loops: CDR1 MNHNS, CDR2 SASEGT. This CDR3 contains 13 residues.

The gene calls are TRBV7-2 and TRBJ1-1; 9 nucleotides line up with TRBD1. The CDR3 runs to 15 residues. Trimming cost V 1 base and J 6 bases; bases outside gene matches: 6. The germline V gene encodes CDR1 SGHTA and CDR2 FQGNSA. This CDR3 reads CASSLEGQGYAEAFF. The DNA for the CDR3 is TGTGCCAGCAGCTTAGAGGGACAGGGTTACGCTGAAGCTTTCTTT.

This rearrangement joins TRBV7-9 to TRBJ1-2; the D gene is possibly TRBD1 (5 bases). V was shortened by 3 bases and J by 8 bases, with 31 bases between the two germline ends. The CDR3 runs to 19 residues. The germline V gene encodes CDR1 SEHNR and CDR2 FQNEAQ (reference sequence). The DNA of the CDR3 is TGTGCCAGCAGCTTCCTTACCCCTTTCCGGGACGCCGGCTCTCAAGGCTACACCTTC. Translation: CASSFLTPFRDAGSQGYTF.

The V gene is TRBV5-1, the J gene TRBJ1-1, with 7 bases matching TRBD1. The germline V gene encodes CDR1 SGHRS and CDR2 YFSETQ. The CDR3 contains 14 residues. V was clipped by 0 bases and J by 5 bases; unmatched bases: 4. The CDR3 coding sequence is TGCGCCAGCAGCTTGGGCAGGGGGTATACTGAAGCTTTCTTT. Protein product: CASSLGRGYTEAFF.

The table lists this clone with a few counts. The chain is built from TRBV2 and TRBJ1-1; D is ambiguous. Germline CDR1 and CDR2: SNHLY and FYNNEI. Trimming stripped 1 base from V and 2 bases from J, with 11 bases between. CDR3 length equals 15 residues. The CDR3: CASSEEAGHNTEAFF. CDR3 sequence (DNA): TGTGCCAGCAGTGAAGAGGCTGGGCATAACACTGAAGCTTTCTTT.

This clone was seen only once. This rearrangement joins TRBV7-9 to TRBJ2-2; 10 nucleotides agree with TRBD2. With V trimmed by 4 bases and J by 4 bases, 12 bases remained unmatched. The CDR3 runs to 18 residues. Germline loops: CDR1 SEHNR, CDR2 FQNEAQ (reference sequence). Written as DNA, the CDR3 is TGTGCCAGCAGCTCTACTCTAGGACTAGCGGACCCCACCGGGGAGCTGTTTTTT. It codes for CASSSTLGLADPTGELFF. The full variable domain, its missing parts supplied by reference TRBV7-9 and TRBJ2-2, is DTGVSQNPRHKITKRGQNVTFRCDPISEHNRLYWYRQTLGQGPEFLTYFQNEAQLEKSRLLSDRFSAERPKGSFSTLEIQRTEQGDSAMYLCASSSTLGLADPTGELFFGEGSRLTVL.

The chain joins TRBV7-6 to TRBJ2-7, with D uncertain. CDR3 length: 12 residues. CDR1 SGHVS and CDR2 FNYEAQ come from the germline V gene. V gave up 4 bases and J gave up 6 bases, with 10 bases separating them. CDR3: CASSSDLGEQYF. The CDR3 DNA reads TGTGCCAGCAGCTCAGACCTTGGCGAGCAGTACTTC.

The gene calls are TRBV30 and TRBJ2-5; D possibly corresponds to TRBD2 (7 bases). Germline V gives CDR1 GTSNPN, CDR2 SVGIG (reference sequence). Trimming shortened V by 4 bases and J by 5 bases, and 11 bases separated the two germline ends. CDR3 length: 12 residues. As DNA, the CDR3 is TGTGCCTGGAAGGGGGGGGAGGAGACCCAGTACTTC. Translating gives CAWKGGEETQYF. Full variable domain (outside the CDR3, taken from reference TRBV30 and TRBJ2-5): SQTIHQWPATLVQPVGSPLSLECTVEGTSNPNLYWYRQAAGRGLQLLFYSVGIGQISSEVPQNLSASRPQDRQFILSSKKLLLSDSGFYLCAWKGGEETQYFGPGTRLLVL.

The rearrangement joins TRBV25-1 to TRBJ1-5; D uncertain. Between the trimmed V and J ends, which lost 6 bases and 1 base, there was a span of 4 bases. Germline V gene data show CDR1 as MGHDK and CDR2 as SYGVNS. The CDR3 is 12 amino acids. The CDR3 protein is CASSGSNQPQHF. The CDR3 bases are TGTGCCAGCAGCGGGAGCAATCAGCCCCAGCATTTT. Drawing the rest from reference TRBV25-1 and TRBJ1-5, the complete variable domain is EADIYQTPRYLVIGTGKKITLECSQTMGHDKMYWYQQDPGMELHLIHYSYGVNSTEKGDLSSESTVSRIRTEHFPLTLESARPSHTSQYLCASSGSNQPQHFGDGTRLSIL.

This chain uses TRBV5-6 with TRBJ2-3; D possibly corresponds to TRBD2 (5 bases). Per germline, CDR1 SGHDT and CDR2 YYEEEE. CDR3 size: 15 residues. Trimming stripped 5 bases from V and 2 bases from J, with 15 bases between. This CDR3 reads CASSLGLALTDTQYF. CDR3 coding DNA: TGTGCCAGCAGTCTTGGTCTAGCACTCACAGATACGCAGTATTTT.

The rearrangement uses TRBV21-1 and TRBJ2-2; the table's D call of TRBD2 was not tested on the DNA. TRBV21-1 represents a pseudogene. CDR3 length: 16 amino acids. The CDR3 loop reads CASSTRDSMGTGELFF. The DNA for the CDR3 is TGTGCCAGCAGCACCCGGGACTCGATGGGCACCGGGGAGCTGTTTTTT.

The chain recombines TRBV20-1 with TRBJ2-7, with TRBD1 as a possible D gene (6 bases). The CDR3 loop spans 10 amino acids. Germline CDR1 DFQATT, CDR2 SNEGSKA (reference sequence). This CDR3 reads CSLQGHEQYF. As DNA, the CDR3 is TGCAGCCTCCAGGGGCACGAGCAGTACTTC.

The chain carries TRBV5-1 and TRBJ2-3; D may be TRBD1 or TRBD2 (5 bases each). CDR3 length equals 15 residues. Trimming pared 2 bases from V and 2 bases from J, leaving 12 bases between. The germline V gene encodes CDR1 SGHRS and CDR2 YFSETQ. The CDR3 loop is CASSFGTPNTDTQYF. DNA of the CDR3: TGCGCCAGCAGCTTCGGGACCCCAAACACAGATACGCAGTATTTT. Complete variable domain (other parts from reference TRBV5-1 and TRBJ2-3): KAGVTQTPRYLIKTRGQQVTLSCSPISGHRSVSWYQQTPGQGLQFLFEYFSETQRNKGNFPGRFSGRQFSNSRSEMNVSTLELGDSALYLCASSFGTPNTDTQYFGPGTRLTVL.

Worth noting for this clone: This sample also contains other DNA sequences that code for the same CDR3. The gene calls are TRBV5-1 and TRBJ1-2; D is ambiguous. Trimming shortened V by 0 bases and J by 4 bases, and 10 bases separated the two germline ends. The CDR3 has 14 amino acids. The germline gives CDR1 SGHRS, CDR2 YFSETQ. CDR3 amino acids: CASSLGPRSYGYTF. CDR3 nucleotides: TGCGCCAGCAGCTTGGGACCCAGGAGCTATGGCTACACCTTC.